These 28 T cell receptor beta chains share one sample of origin, sequenced in a study of blood T cells in healthy people across ages. Combining a sample-barcoded 5' primer with a J-beta primer mix, a second PCR ran for 7 to 11 cycles. TCRdb ran MiXCR on the 5' RACE reads and lists one entry per CDR3 protein. The sample has around 1.5 million distinct CDR3 sequences, approximately 59% seen once; the top ten hold approximately 7%. Sequencing used blood. Receptors were obtained from a man aged 18 to 30 in good health.

This chain joins TRBV20-1 and TRBJ1-1; 10 nucleotides match TRBD1. Unmatched junction bases numbered 7, after V lost 3 bases and J lost 0 bases. The V gene's germline CDR1 is DFQATT and CDR2 SNEGSKA (reference sequence). This CDR3 comprises 16 residues. The CDR3 nucleotides are TGCAGTGCTAGGCAGGGACAGGGGTCGCTGAACACTGAAGCTTTCTTT. Protein sequence: CSARQGQGSLNTEAFF.

V usage is TRBV12-3 or TRBV12-4 and J usage is TRBJ2-6; the D is unclear. The CDR3 has 17 amino acids. V lost 3 bases and J 0 bases, leaving 12 bases between the germline ends. As DNA, the CDR3 is TGTGCCAGCAGTTTTAATCGGTGGGGCTCTGGGGCCAACGTCCTGACTTTC. Residues: CASSFNRWGSGANVLTF.

This clonotype was seen a handful of times. The gene calls are TRBV29-1 and TRBJ1-4; D gene unclear. V was trimmed by 6 bases and J by 8 bases, leaving 13 bases between them. Germline CDR1 SQVTM, CDR2 ANQGSEA. The CDR3 spans 12 residues. The CDR3 here is CSVLRGGEKLFF. The CDR3 region has the DNA TGCAGCGTCCTCCGGGGAGGGGAAAAACTGTTTTTT.

The chain recombines TRBV2 with TRBJ2-2, with 7 bases that match TRBD1. The germline V gene encodes CDR1 SNHLY and CDR2 FYNNEI. The V and J ends lost 11 bases and 5 bases, in that order; junction bases with no gene match: 2. This CDR3 is 11 amino acids long. The CDR3 DNA is TGTGCCGGGACAGTGACCGGGGAGCTGTTTTTT. The encoded protein is CAGTVTGELFF.

This clonotype has just a few counts. The CDR3 DNA follows: TGCGCCAGCAGGCCAGGGGCGCTGGGCACTGAAGCTTTCTTT. This translates into CASRPGALGTEAFF. The chain links TRBV4-3 to TRBJ1-1; D may be TRBD1 (6 bases). The V gene's germline CDR1 is LGHNA and CDR2 YSLEER. This CDR3 comprises 14 residues. The germline V and J ends were trimmed by 6 bases and 4 bases, with 15 bases remaining between them.

This chain joins TRBV28 and TRBJ1-4, with 8 bases fitting TRBD1. Per the germline V gene, CDR1 is MDHEN and CDR2 is SYDVKM. The CDR3 covers 12 residues. The trim removed 9 bases at V and 9 bases at J, leaving 6 bases unmatched. CDR3 coding DNA: TGTGCCAGTCAGGACAGGGTCCAAAAACTGTTTTTT. It codes for CASQDRVQKLFF.

The chain is built from TRBV12-3 or TRBV12-4 and TRBJ2-7; 10 positions agree with TRBD2. V lost 6 bases, J lost 9 bases, and 8 bases stayed unmatched. This CDR3 has 13 residues. In nucleotides, the CDR3 is TGTGCCAGCAGATCGGGACTAGCGCTCGGGCAGTACTTC. As protein: CASRSGLALGQYF.

The gene calls are TRBV6-1 and TRBJ2-2; D is tentatively TRBD1 or TRBD2 (6 bases each). The CDR3 runs 16 residues. V was shortened by 1 base and J by 4 bases, with 13 bases between the two germline ends. CDR1 is MNHNS and CDR2 is SASEGT in the germline V gene. For the CDR3, the DNA is TGTGCCAGCAGTGAAGAGGGGGGCCGACGCACCGGGGAGCTGTTTTTT. Amino acids: CASSEEGGRRTGELFF.

Here the CDR3 reads CASSYSFYETRSEKLFF. CDR3 sequence (DNA): TGTGCCAGCAGTTACTCGTTCTACGAGACACGGTCCGAAAAACTGTTTTTT. The gene calls are TRBV6-5 and TRBJ1-4; no clear D. Germline CDR1 and CDR2: MNHEY and SVGAGI. Trimming stripped 0 bases from V and 8 bases from J, with 19 bases between. This CDR3 comprises 17 residues.

This chain uses TRBV20-1 with TRBJ2-4; D is unclear. Judging by the DNA end, TRBJ2-5 fits better; the J call may be wrong. CDR1 and CDR2 from the germline V gene are DFQATT and SNEGSKA (reference sequence). CDR3 length: 16 residues. The CDR3 loop is CSARPPRGPLGETQYF. The CDR3, as DNA: TGCAGTGCTAGACCGCCTCGTGGGCCCCTCGGGGAGACCCAGTACTTC.

This clonotype was observed a handful of times. The chain is built from TRBV4-3 and TRBJ2-5; 13 bases are shared with TRBD2. The CDR3 totals 16 residues. Germline CDR1 is LGHNA and CDR2 is YSLEER. The trim removed 3 bases at V and 4 bases at J, leaving 5 bases unmatched. CDR3 in DNA: TGCGCCAGCAGCCACCGACTAGCGGGGGGCGGAGAGACCCAGTACTTC. Protein: CASSHRLAGGGETQYF.

V gene TRBV9 combines with J gene TRBJ2-2, with 7 bases that match TRBD2. After removal of 3 bases from V and 1 base from J, the junction contained 15 bases not matched to a gene. This CDR3 region has 19 residues. The germline V gene encodes CDR1 SGDLS and CDR2 YYNGEE. For the CDR3, the DNA is TGTGCCAGCAGCGACAGCACTAGCGTAACGGACCGGAACACCGGGGAGCTGTTTTTT. Its protein is CASSDSTSVTDRNTGELFF. Full variable domain (remainder filled in from reference TRBV9 and TRBJ2-2): DSGVTQTPKHLITATGQRVTLRCSPRSGDLSVYWYQQSLDQGLQFLIQYYNGEERAKGNILERFSAQQFPDLHSELNLSSLELGDSALYFCASSDSTSVTDRNTGELFFGEGSRLTVL.

This clonotype is a singleton in its sample. This sequence joins TRBV2 and TRBJ2-7; D call uncertain. Germline loops: CDR1 SNHLY, CDR2 FYNNEI. CDR3 size: 13 residues. V lost 5 bases and J 6 bases, leaving 14 bases between the germline ends. CDR3 nucleotides: TGTGCCAGCAGTACATCCCTTGTGGGCGAGCAGTACTTC. This codes for CASSTSLVGEQYF.

The chain has TRBV7-9 and TRBJ1-2; the D is unclear. V shed 4 bases and J shed 5 bases, with 8 bases lying between them. The CDR3 loop spans 12 amino acids. Looked up from germline, CDR1 is SEHNR and CDR2 is FQNEAQ (reference sequence). CDR3 sequence reads: CASSSEIYGYTF. The CDR3 DNA follows: TGTGCCAGCAGCTCCGAGATATATGGCTACACCTTC. The full variable domain, its missing parts supplied by reference TRBV7-9 and TRBJ1-2, is DTGVSQNPRHKITKRGQNVTFRCDPISEHNRLYWYRQTLGQGPEFLTYFQNEAQLEKSRLLSDRFSAERPKGSFSTLEIQRTEQGDSAMYLCASSSEIYGYTFGSGTRLTVV.

The chain is built from TRBV4-1 and TRBJ2-7, with D possibly being TRBD2 (5 bases). The CDR3 extends over 14 amino acids. V lost 7 bases to trimming and J lost 7 bases, with 20 bases between them. Germline V lookup: CDR1 MGHRA, CDR2 YSYEKL. CDR3: CASTPIMNGREQYF. In DNA form, the CDR3 reads TGCGCCAGCACCCCCATAATGAATGGGAGAGAGCAGTACTTC.

V usage is TRBV6-2 or TRBV6-3 and J usage is TRBJ2-7, with 7 bases fitting TRBD1. CDR1 is MNHEY, CDR2 SVGEGT, per germline. The CDR3 has 13 residues. The trim removed 6 bases at V and 5 bases at J, leaving 7 bases unmatched. CDR3 nucleotide sequence: TGTGCCAGCAGCCACAGGGGTGAGAACGAGCAGTACTTC. Its translation: CASSHRGENEQYF.

This CDR3 is CASSLDDAFPQETQYF. The DNA of the CDR3 is TGTGCCAGCAGCTTAGATGATGCGTTCCCGCAAGAGACCCAGTACTTC. The genes are TRBV11-2 and TRBJ2-5; D unresolved. CDR1 and CDR2 from the germline V gene are SGHAT and FQNNGV. The CDR3 loop spans 16 amino acids. The V and J ends lost 0 bases and 2 bases respectively, with 13 bases between them.

This rearrangement joins TRBV4-3 to TRBJ2-2; 10 nucleotides align to TRBD2. The V segment lost 6 bases and the J segment 4 bases; nucleotides outside the gene matches: 5. The CDR3 length is 15 residues. Germline V gives CDR1 LGHNA, CDR2 YSLEER. The CDR3 loop is CASSLAGVATGELFF. CDR3 nucleotides: TGCGCCAGCAGTCTAGCGGGGGTCGCCACCGGGGAGCTGTTTTTT.

The chain is built from TRBV28 and TRBJ2-1, with TRBD1 as a possible D gene (5 bases). CDR3 length equals 16 residues. Trimming left V 3 bases short and J 4 bases short, with 16 bases between. Germline CDR1 and CDR2: MDHEN and SYDVKM. CDR3 coding DNA: TGTGCCAGCAGTTTTCGCCAACCCAGGGAATACAATGAGCAGTTCTTC. This codes for CASSFRQPREYNEQFF.

The rearrangement links TRBV4-3 to TRBJ2-3; D may be TRBD1 (7 bases). Looked up from germline, CDR1 is LGHNA and CDR2 is YSLEER. The CDR3 extends over 19 amino acids. Trimming left V 3 bases short and J 5 bases short, with 27 bases between. This CDR3 is CASSQRRGLRMDQLDTQYF. The CDR3 DNA reads TGCGCCAGCAGCCAGAGGAGGGGGCTGAGGATGGATCAACTAGATACGCAGTATTTT.

This clonotype has more than one count but fewer than ten. This chain uses TRBV29-1 with TRBJ2-5, with 7 bases matching TRBD2. J lost 2 bases, V lost 4 bases, and 7 bases had no gene match. In germline, CDR1 is SQVTM, CDR2 ANQGSEA. The CDR3 covers 14 residues. The DNA for the CDR3 is TGCAGCGTTGTCCCAGCGGGGATACAAGAGACCCAGTACTTC. This codes for CSVVPAGIQETQYF.

This sequence joins TRBV7-9 and TRBJ2-5; possibly TRBD1 for D (5 bases). Matching the DNA end better, TRBJ2-7 makes the J call doubtful. CDR1 SEHNR and CDR2 FQNEAQ come from the germline V gene (reference sequence). The CDR3 sequence is 14 residues long. The CDR3 is CASSLVTGFYEQYF. CDR3 coding DNA: TGTGCCAGCAGCTTAGTTACAGGCTTCTACGAGCAGTACTTC.

This chain uses TRBV6-2 or TRBV6-3 with TRBJ2-7, with D unclear. Trimming took off 6 bases at V and 1 base at J, with 13 bases between the two ends. This CDR3 region has 14 residues. Germline V lookup: CDR1 MNHEY, CDR2 SVGEGT. The CDR3 loop reads CASREDTLSYEQYF. CDR3 nucleotide sequence: TGTGCCAGCAGGGAAGACACCCTTTCCTACGAGCAGTACTTC.

This clonotype appeared many times. V gene TRBV5-1 combines with J gene TRBJ2-1, with 7 bases lining up with TRBD1. CDR3 length: 15 residues. The trim removed 4 bases at V and 0 bases at J, leaving 4 bases unmatched. Per germline, CDR1 SGHRS and CDR2 YFSETQ. In DNA form, the CDR3 reads TGCGCCAGCAGCCCGACAGGGAACTCCTACAATGAGCAGTTCTTC. This gives the protein CASSPTGNSYNEQFF.

The chain employs TRBV25-1 and TRBJ2-3, with 8 bases that match TRBD2. Germline V gene data show CDR1 as MGHDK and CDR2 as SYGVNS. V was pared by 6 bases and J by 3 bases, with 14 bases of the junction left unmatched. The CDR3 length is 17 residues. The CDR3 reads CASRPGLETGGTDTQYF. DNA for the CDR3: TGTGCCAGCAGACCGGGACTAGAAACAGGAGGGACAGATACGCAGTATTTT.

The genes are TRBV11-2 and TRBJ2-7; D call uncertain. Trimming took 6 bases from V and 3 from J, leaving 15 bases between them. The germline CDR1 and CDR2 sequences are SGHAT and FQNNGV. The CDR3 runs 14 residues. The CDR3 is CASSIYVQDYEQYF. The CDR3 DNA reads TGTGCCAGCAGTATTTATGTCCAGGACTACGAGCAGTACTTC.

This clonotype was counted many times. This sequence joins TRBV28 and TRBJ2-6; the D call may be TRBD1 or TRBD2 (5 bases each). Trimming left V 6 bases short and J 4 bases short, with 10 bases between. The CDR3 is 14 residues long. Looked up from germline, CDR1 is MDHEN and CDR2 is SYDVKM. The chain's CDR3 is CASSSGPGANVLTF. DNA of the CDR3: TGTGCCAGCAGCTCGGGACCCGGGGCCAACGTCCTGACTTTC.

The gene calls are TRBV6-5 and TRBJ2-3; D unresolved. Germline CDR1 is MNHEY and CDR2 is SVGAGI. The CDR3 runs 14 residues. Trimming took 0 bases from V and 6 from J, leaving 10 bases between them. For the CDR3, the DNA is TGTGCCAGCAGTTACTCGCCAATGGGGGATACGCAGTATTTT. Translation gives CASSYSPMGDTQYF.